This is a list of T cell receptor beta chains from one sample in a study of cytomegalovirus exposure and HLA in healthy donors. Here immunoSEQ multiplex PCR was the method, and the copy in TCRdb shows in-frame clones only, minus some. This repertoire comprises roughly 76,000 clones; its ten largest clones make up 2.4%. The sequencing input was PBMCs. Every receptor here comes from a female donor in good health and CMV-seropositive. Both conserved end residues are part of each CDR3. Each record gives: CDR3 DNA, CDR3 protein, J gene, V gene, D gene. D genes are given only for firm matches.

CDR3 DNA: TGTGCCAGCCCCAGACAGGGGGCCATGAACACTGAAGCTTTCTTT
CDR3 protein: CASPRQGAMNTEAFF
J gene: TRBJ1-1
V gene: TRBV28
D gene: TRBD1

CDR3 DNA: TGCGCCAGCAGCTCTCCTAACACTGAAGCTTTCTTT
CDR3 protein: CASSSPNTEAFF
J gene: TRBJ1-1
V gene: TRBV5-1
D gene: NA

CDR3 DNA: TGTGCCATCAAGGGAGGACAGGGGGCCGGGGAGACCCAGTACTTC
CDR3 protein: CAIKGGQGAGETQYF
J gene: TRBJ2-5
V gene: TRBV28
D gene: TRBD1

CDR3 DNA: TGTGCCAGCAGTGAGTTAAAGAGTGTCGCGAACACCGGGGAGCTGTTTTTT
CDR3 protein: CASSELKSVANTGELFF
J gene: TRBJ2-2
V gene: TRBV6-1
D gene: NA

CDR3 DNA: TGTGCCAGCAGCTCCGGGACAGGACGGAATGGCTACACCTTC
CDR3 protein: CASSSGTGRNGYTF
J gene: TRBJ1-2
V gene: TRBV28
D gene: TRBD1

CDR3 DNA: TGTGCCAGCCGGACCACTAGCGGCGACAATGAGCAGTTCTTC
CDR3 protein: CASRTTSGDNEQFF
J gene: TRBJ2-1
V gene: TRBV13
D gene: TRBD2

CDR3 DNA: TGTGCCAGCAGTCTCGAACTTCTGCTTTCGCAAGCCCTCCACTTT
CDR3 protein: CASSLELLLSQALHF
J gene: TRBJ1-6
V gene: TRBV28
D gene: NA

CDR3 DNA: TGTGCCAGTAGTATAGGGGGAGGCTCCTACAATGAGCAGTTCTTC
CDR3 protein: CASSIGGGSYNEQFF
J gene: TRBJ2-1
V gene: TRBV19
D gene: NA

CDR3 DNA: TGTGCCAGCAGTCCCCAGGACTGGGCAGATACGCAGTATTTT
CDR3 protein: CASSPQDWADTQYF
J gene: TRBJ2-3
V gene: TRBV27
D gene: NA

CDR3 DNA: TGTGCCATAACGTTGGGAGCTAGCGGGAAAGGTGAGCAGTACTTC
CDR3 protein: CAITLGASGKGEQYF
J gene: TRBJ2-7
V gene: TRBV10-3
D gene: TRBD2

CDR3 DNA: TGTGCCGGGAGTAGGGGGCTGGGAATGAATAACGAGCAGTACTTC
CDR3 protein: CAGSRGLGMNNEQYF
J gene: TRBJ2-7
V gene: TRBV30
D gene: TRBD1

CDR3 DNA: TGTGCCAGCAGCGCCCTAGCGGGGGGGCAAGAGACCCAGTACTTC
CDR3 protein: CASSALAGGQETQYF
J gene: TRBJ2-5
V gene: TRBV9
D gene: TRBD2

CDR3 DNA: TGTGCCAGCAGCTCGGGACAGCACAAAAACATTCAGTACTTC
CDR3 protein: CASSSGQHKNIQYF
J gene: TRBJ2-4
V gene: TRBV7-2
D gene: TRBD1

CDR3 DNA: TGTGCCAGCAACCTGGGACAGGGGGCCGGGGAGCTGTTTTTT
CDR3 protein: CASNLGQGAGELFF
J gene: TRBJ2-2
V gene: TRBV5-4
D gene: TRBD1

CDR3 DNA: TGTGCCAGCAGTGAATATCGGAGTACGCAGTATTTT
CDR3 protein: CASSEYRSTQYF
J gene: TRBJ2-3
V gene: TRBV25-1
D gene: NA

CDR3 DNA: TGTGCCAGCAGCCCATCCGGGACAGGGAACGAGCAGTACTTC
CDR3 protein: CASSPSGTGNEQYF
J gene: TRBJ2-7
V gene: TRBV7-6
D gene: TRBD1

CDR3 DNA: TGTGCCAGCGCGGGCAGGGGGCTTTACGAGCAGTACTTC
CDR3 protein: CASAGRGLYEQYF
J gene: TRBJ2-7
V gene: TRBV28
D gene: TRBD1

CDR3 DNA: TGTGCCAGCAGTAGCGGAGAAATCTACGAGCAGTACTTC
CDR3 protein: CASSSGEIYEQYF
J gene: TRBJ2-7
V gene: TRBV2
D gene: NA

CDR3 DNA: TGCGCCAGCAGCTTGGTTTGGCAGGGGGCGACCGGGGAGCTGTTTTTT
CDR3 protein: CASSLVWQGATGELFF
J gene: TRBJ2-2
V gene: TRBV5-1
D gene: TRBD1

CDR3 DNA: TGTGCCAGTAGTATAGATCATGGACAGGGGAGTTCACCCCTCCACTTT
CDR3 protein: CASSIDHGQGSSPLHF
J gene: TRBJ1-6
V gene: TRBV19
D gene: TRBD1

CDR3 DNA: TGTGCCAGCGGGACAGGTCATCTTGTACGCAATCAGCCCCAGCATTTT
CDR3 protein: CASGTGHLVRNQPQHF
J gene: TRBJ1-5
V gene: TRBV2
D gene: TRBD1

CDR3 DNA: TGTGCCAGCAGTGAGACAGGGAATACAGATACGCAGTATTTT
CDR3 protein: CASSETGNTDTQYF
J gene: TRBJ2-3
V gene: TRBV2
D gene: TRBD1

CDR3 DNA: TGTGCCAGCAGCTTTTACTTGAACACTGAAGCTTTCTTT
CDR3 protein: CASSFYLNTEAFF
J gene: TRBJ1-1
V gene: TRBV7-2
D gene: NA

CDR3 DNA: TGCAGCGTGGGAACCGGGACACACAATCAGCCCCAGCATTTT
CDR3 protein: CSVGTGTHNQPQHF
J gene: TRBJ1-5
V gene: TRBV29-1
D gene: NA

CDR3 DNA: TGTGCCAGCAGTTACCTCCCGGGACAGGGAGATGGCTACACCTTC
CDR3 protein: CASSYLPGQGDGYTF
J gene: TRBJ1-2
V gene: TRBV6-6
D gene: TRBD1

CDR3 DNA: TGTGCCAGCAGTTTATACGGGACGGGGGTCTACGAGCAGTACTTC
CDR3 protein: CASSLYGTGVYEQYF
J gene: TRBJ2-7
V gene: TRBV27
D gene: NA

CDR3 DNA: TGCGCCAGCAGCCAAGCAACCGGGACAGGGGGCACTGAAGCTTTCTTT
CDR3 protein: CASSQATGTGGTEAFF
J gene: TRBJ1-1
V gene: TRBV4-3
D gene: TRBD1

CDR3 DNA: TGTGCCAGCAGCACCGGGACTAGCGGGAGATACGCAGGCACCGGGGAGCTGTTTTTT
CDR3 protein: CASSTGTSGRYAGTGELFF
J gene: TRBJ2-2
V gene: TRBV12-1
D gene: NA

CDR3 DNA: TGCGCCAGCAGCCAAGAGCCCCTGGAGACAGGGATAGATTCACCCCTCCACTTT
CDR3 protein: CASSQEPLETGIDSPLHF
J gene: TRBJ1-6
V gene: TRBV4-1
D gene: TRBD1

CDR3 DNA: TGTGCCAGTAGTTGGGGCGGCAGGGGCGAAAAACTGTTTTTT
CDR3 protein: CASSWGGRGEKLFF
J gene: TRBJ1-4
V gene: TRBV19
D gene: NA

CDR3 DNA: TGCGCCAGCAGCTCCCTGTCGGGCGGGGCAGATACGCAGTATTTT
CDR3 protein: CASSSLSGGADTQYF
J gene: TRBJ2-3
V gene: TRBV4-3
D gene: NA